This T cell receptor (beta chain) was recorded in a study of Graves' ophthalmopathy and Graves' hyperthyroidism. Certain patients were not enrolled. These were patients with other autoimmune diseases, uncontrolled infections, pregnancy or lactation. Only a few counts were recorded for this clonotype. Its matching antigen is unknown. CDR1 and CDR2 from the germline V gene are SEHNR and FQNEAQ (reference sequence). V gave up 2 bases and J gave up 1 base, with 8 bases separating them. The CDR3 loop spans 15 amino acids. From RNA, the CDR3 regions of TCR beta chains were amplified and sequenced. In the first round, RT-PCR was carried out with HTBI primers, and a multiplex PCR formed the second round. From the multiplex PCR reads, TCRdb called clonotypes with MiXCR, one entry per CDR3 protein. The sample lists about 700,000 distinct CDR3 sequences, roughly 40% occurring once. Study-level results: Ophthalmopathy progression was predicted with around 71% sensitivity and about 72% specificity. A 13-signature model separated ophthalmopathy from stable hyperthyroidism, reaching 85% to 90% sensitivity and almost 82% specificity cross-validated. Most thyroid-expanded clonotypes exceeding 0.001 frequency were also found in blood.

This sequence originates from an adult man with Graves' ophthalmopathy. The specimen sequenced was peripheral blood. The V and J genes are TRBV7-9 and TRBJ2-2; D gene uncertain. The CDR3, as DNA: TGTGCCAGCAGCTTAAGGTGGGGGAACACCGGGGAGCTGTTTTTT. This encodes CASSLRWGNTGELFF.